These 8 T cell receptor beta chains were sequenced from one sample in a study of blood T cell repertoires in COVID-19. Sequenced by immunoSEQ multiplex PCR; TCRdb stores in-frame clones only, minus some. The sample lists around 140,000 clones, around 90% seen once, with 10% in the top ten. The source material was peripheral blood. The source of these receptors is a man in his sixties with active or convalescent COVID-19.

The CDR3 sequence: CASSQGLSGTTGELFF. Here the CDR3 DNA reads TGCGCCAGCAGCCAGGGGCTAAGCGGGACAACCGGGGAGCTGTTTTTT. This chain joins TRBV4-3 and TRBJ2-2; D is possibly TRBD2 (7 bases). V gave up 3 bases and J gave up 5 bases, with 16 bases separating them. This CDR3 region has 16 residues. Germline V gene sequence: CDR1 LGHNA, CDR2 YSLEER.

The chain has TRBV7-6 and TRBJ2-3; D possibly corresponds to TRBD2 (6 bases). Germline assignment: CDR1 SGHVS and CDR2 FNYEAQ. This CDR3 comprises 16 residues. The germline V and J ends were trimmed by 1 base and 1 base, with 12 bases remaining between them. CDR3 amino acids: CASSLVGRGRTDTQYF. Here the CDR3 DNA reads TGTGCCAGCAGCTTAGTTGGGCGGGGCCGCACAGATACGCAGTATTTT.

The rearrangement joins TRBV10-3 to TRBJ1-1; tentative D call: TRBD1 (6 bases). Trimming took off 6 bases at V and 1 base at J, with 9 bases between the two ends. Germline CDR1 and CDR2: ENHRY and SYGVKD. The CDR3 sequence is 13 residues long. CDR3 sequence reads: CAIRGAGNTEAFF. CDR3 nucleotides: TGTGCCATCAGGGGGGCGGGGAACACTGAAGCTTTCTTT.

The chain has TRBV7-2 and TRBJ1-1; D is ambiguous. V lost 1 base, J lost 1 base, and 4 bases lay in between. This CDR3 is 13 amino acids long. The V gene's germline CDR1 is SGHTA and CDR2 FQGNSA. The CDR3: CASSLGQNTEAFF. CDR3 sequence (DNA): TGTGCCAGCAGCTTAGGGCAGAACACTGAAGCTTTCTTT.

The gene calls are TRBV6-9 and TRBJ1-1; D call uncertain. The V end was cut by 5 bases, the J end by 2 bases, with 9 bases between. Per germline, CDR1 MNHGY and CDR2 SVAAGI. CDR3 length: 13 residues. The CDR3 loop is CASSSTANTEAFF. DNA for the CDR3: TGTGCCAGCAGTAGTACAGCAAACACTGAAGCTTTCTTT.

V and J are TRBV27 and TRBJ1-1; the match to TRBD1 covers 8 bases. Looked up from germline, CDR1 is MNHEY and CDR2 is SMNVEV (reference sequence). Trimming cost V 7 bases and J 6 bases; bases outside gene matches: 13. The CDR3 consists of 15 residues. CDR3 loop: CASTPLGTGDPEAFF. As DNA, the CDR3 is TGTGCCAGCACCCCTCTGGGGACAGGTGACCCTGAAGCTTTCTTT.

The V call is TRBV27, the J call TRBJ1-5, with D hard to call. This CDR3 is 14 amino acids long. Trimming pared 5 bases from V and 0 bases from J, leaving 8 bases between. Germline V gene sequence: CDR1 MNHEY, CDR2 SMNVEV (reference sequence). Written as DNA, the CDR3 is TGTGCCAGCAGTCCCCGGGTTAGCAATCAGCCCCAGCATTTT. Protein product: CASSPRVSNQPQHF.

This sequence joins TRBV14 and TRBJ1-1, with D hard to call. The CDR3 covers 13 residues. V was cut by 4 bases and J by 4 bases, with 10 bases left in between. Per the germline V gene, CDR1 is SGHDN and CDR2 is FVKESK. CDR3 amino acids: CASSRRVFTEAFF. The CDR3 DNA reads TGTGCCAGCAGCCGACGGGTTTTCACTGAAGCTTTCTTT.